This T cell receptor (beta chain) comes out of a study of vaccination and CD4 T cells after COVID-19. Sequenced with the Oncomine TCR Beta short-read assay was DNA taken from cultured CD4+ T cells. One entry per CDR3 protein, called by TCRdb with MiXCR from the PCR reads. The sample lists around 1,200 distinct CDR3 sequences, roughly 15% occurring once. Germline CDR1 reads MDHEN; CDR2 reads SYDVKM. V lost 1 base and J 0 bases, leaving 12 bases between the germline ends. The CDR3 contains 16 residues. To note about this clonotype: Its antigen is unidentified.

Treatment here: roughly 11-day PBMC culture with coronavirus spike peptide pools or control peptides (ViraFEST assay). Unexposed donor CD4+ T cells predated the COVID-19 pandemic, collected 2011-2018. The V call is TRBV28, the J call TRBJ2-5; unclear D gene. The specimen sequenced was CD4+ T cells from blood, cultured in vitro. The receptor was isolated from a human donor in good health. Here the CDR3 reads CASSLFGRQYQETQYF. The DNA of the CDR3 is TGTGCCAGCAGTTTATTTGGACGGCAGTACCAAGAGACCCAGTACTTC.